This T cell receptor beta chain is drawn from a study of shared clonotypes between healthy human individuals. At the level of the study: Plates per donor: three CD4 naive, three CD4 memory, two CD8 naive, one CD8 memory.

With regard to this clone: Its specificity is unknown. At one boundary the junction diverges from the germline segment, which might be a read error.

Each cell subset's genomic DNA was divided evenly among several immunoSEQ plates. Sequenced by immunoSEQ multiplex PCR; TCRdb stores in-frame clones only, minus some. The sample carries approximately 2,000,000 clones, 85% to 95% recorded once. Overall study results and limits: On the whole, naive subsets had larger estimated richness than memory subsets had. Clonotype sharing among donors was thought likely to change with sequencing depth.

Naive CD8 cells were CD45RO-negative, positively selected for CCR7, excluding terminally differentiated effector memory CD45RA+ cells. Sequencing was performed on naive CD8+ T cells from PBMCs. The TCR was taken from a man aged 18 to 29 in good health. Some clones in this sample may be carry-over from other donors' samples.

In DNA form, the CDR3 reads TGTGCCATCAGTCCAATGAGGAAAGCCTACGAGCAGTACTTC. Translating gives CAISPMRKAYEQYF. This chain connects TRBV2 to TRBJ2-7; D is ambiguous. CDR1 is SNHLY, CDR2 FYNNEI, per germline. The CDR3 totals 14 residues.